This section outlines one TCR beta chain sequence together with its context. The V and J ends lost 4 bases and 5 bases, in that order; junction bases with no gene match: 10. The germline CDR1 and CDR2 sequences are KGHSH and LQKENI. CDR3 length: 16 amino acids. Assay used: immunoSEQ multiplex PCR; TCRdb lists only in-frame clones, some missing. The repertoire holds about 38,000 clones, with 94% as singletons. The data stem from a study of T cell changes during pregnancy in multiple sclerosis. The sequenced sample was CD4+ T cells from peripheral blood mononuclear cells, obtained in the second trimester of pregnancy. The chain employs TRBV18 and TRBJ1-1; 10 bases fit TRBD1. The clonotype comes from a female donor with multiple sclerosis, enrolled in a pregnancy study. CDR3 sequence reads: CASSLGTGEAWTEAFF. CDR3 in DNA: TGTGCCAGCTCACTGGGGACAGGGGAGGCATGGACTGAAGCTTTCTTT.